One sample yielded the 25 T cell receptor beta chains listed below, sequenced in a study of blood T cell repertoires in COVID-19. This table comes from immunoSEQ multiplex PCR, and its TCRdb copy is limited to in-frame clones, with some not included. The repertoire includes roughly 39,000 clones, around 96% of them detected once, and 3.5% to 5% sits in the top ten. What was sequenced was peripheral blood. These receptors originate from a human donor with active COVID-19. The donor label of this sample is uncertain.

The gene calls are TRBV28 and TRBJ2-6; 10 bases agree with TRBD2. Losses at the gene ends were 4 bases for V and 3 bases for J; bases not matched to a gene: 15. The CDR3 contains 20 residues. Germline loops: CDR1 MDHEN, CDR2 SYDVKM. In DNA form, the CDR3 reads TGTGCCAGCAGTTCCCATGATGGGGGTAGCGGGAGGTATGGGGCCAACGTCCTGACTTTC. Translating it yields CASSSHDGGSGRYGANVLTF.

V and J are TRBV7-2 and TRBJ2-5, with 14 bases aligning to TRBD2. Germline lookup yields CDR1 SGHTA and CDR2 FQGNSA. The ends lost 5 bases at V and 1 base at J; junction bases unmatched: 3. The CDR3 spans 16 residues. The chain's CDR3 is CASSLTSGGVQETQYF. CDR3 in DNA: TGTGCCAGCAGCCTGACTAGCGGGGGGGTCCAAGAGACCCAGTACTTC.

J is TRBJ2-7 and V is TRBV10-3; tentative D call: TRBD2 (7 bases). The CDR3 sequence is 14 residues long. Trimming removed 8 bases from V and 1 base from J, with 15 bases in between. Germline-derived CDR1 and CDR2 are ENHRY and SYGVKD. The CDR3 is CAIGGGPVSYEQYF. In DNA, the CDR3 is TGTGCCATCGGGGGGGGGCCCGTTTCCTACGAGCAGTACTTC.

The V call is TRBV2, the J call TRBJ2-3, with TRBD2 as a possible D gene (6 bases). Germline CDR1 SNHLY, CDR2 FYNNEI. The length of the CDR3 is 14 residues. V was trimmed by 8 bases and J by 3 bases, leaving 15 bases between them. CDR3 sequence: CASLPGVRTDTQYF. CDR3 nucleotides: TGTGCCAGCCTACCGGGGGTCAGAACAGATACGCAGTATTTT.

The chain combines TRBV7-8 with TRBJ1-5, with D possibly being TRBD1 (5 bases). The V gene lost 1 base and the J gene lost 1 base, with 14 bases spanning the gap. Germline V lookup: CDR1 SGHVS, CDR2 FQNEAQ. This CDR3 has 17 residues. CDR3 region: CASSLVVAGKSNQPQHF. In DNA, the CDR3 is TGTGCCAGCAGCTTAGTAGTAGCAGGGAAGAGCAATCAGCCCCAGCATTTT.

This chain joins TRBV28 and TRBJ2-3; D gene uncertain. From germline, CDR1 is MDHEN and CDR2 SYDVKM. V lost 8 bases and J lost 2, with 11 bases in between. This CDR3 is built from 13 residues. The CDR3 loop is CASSYGDTDTQYF. DNA for the CDR3: TGTGCCAGCTCCTATGGAGACACAGATACGCAGTATTTT. The entire variable domain, with the rest obtained from reference TRBV28 and TRBJ2-3, is as follows: DVKVTQSSRYLVKRTGEKVFLECVQDMDHENMFWYRQDPGLGLRLIYFSYDVKMKEKGDIPEGYSVSREKKERFSLILESASTNQTSMYLCASSYGDTDTQYFGPGTRLTVL.

J is TRBJ2-2 and V is TRBV10-3, with 7 nucleotides matching TRBD1. V was clipped by 4 bases and J by 1 base; unmatched bases: 9. CDR3 size: 17 residues. CDR1 and CDR2 from the germline V gene are ENHRY and SYGVKD. In nucleotides, the CDR3 is TGTGCCATCAGTGGTCTAGGGACAGCTAGGAACACCGGGGAGCTGTTTTTT. Translated, it gives CAISGLGTARNTGELFF.

The chain combines TRBV6-6 with TRBJ2-2, with D unclear. The V gene's germline CDR1 is MNHNY and CDR2 SVGAGI (reference sequence). The ends were cut back, 3 bases at V and 1 base at J, with 6 bases in the middle. There are 14 residues in the CDR3. For the CDR3, the DNA is TGTGCCAGCAGTTATAGACAGAACACCGGGGAGCTGTTTTTT. This translates into CASSYRQNTGELFF.

V gene TRBV27 combines with J gene TRBJ1-5; D gene ambiguous. The CDR3 has 15 residues. V dropped 1 base and J dropped 1 base, with 8 bases sitting between them. Germline assignment: CDR1 MNHEY and CDR2 SMNVEV (reference sequence). CDR3: CASSLYSSSNQPQHF. In DNA form, the CDR3 reads TGTGCCAGCAGTTTATACTCCTCGAGCAATCAGCCCCAGCATTTT.

The chain joins TRBV10-3 to TRBJ2-2; 7 positions match TRBD1. The junction had 10 bases not matched to a gene; V was cut back by 8 bases and J by 7 bases. CDR3 length: 14 amino acids. The germline CDR1 and CDR2 sequences are ENHRY and SYGVKD. CDR3 sequence (DNA): TGTGCCATCCCCGACGACAGGGCTCGCGGGGAGCTGTTTTTT. Translation: CAIPDDRARGELFF.

This clone was picked up a small number of times. The chain uses TRBV6-6 and TRBJ2-1, with D tentatively TRBD2 (6 bases). The length of the CDR3 is 14 residues. Germline V gene sequence: CDR1 MNHNY, CDR2 SVGAGI (reference sequence). V lost 10 bases to trimming and J lost 7 bases, with 20 bases between them. CDR3 amino acids: CATTGEVNRNEQFF. The CDR3 region has the DNA TGTGCCACCACCGGGGAGGTCAATAGAAATGAGCAGTTCTTC.

The chain has TRBV19 and TRBJ1-4, with 8 bases aligning to TRBD1. Germline-derived CDR1 and CDR2 are LNHDA and SQIVND (reference sequence). The CDR3 covers 14 residues. Losses at the gene ends were 7 bases for V and 7 bases for J; bases not matched to a gene: 8. DNA of the CDR3: TGTGCCAGTAATCCAACAGGGGGTGGTGAAAAACTGTTTTTT. Translated: CASNPTGGGEKLFF.

The chain uses TRBV9 and TRBJ1-5; 8 positions match TRBD1. J lost 6 bases, V lost 0 bases, and 2 bases had no gene match. This CDR3 contains 14 residues. In germline, CDR1 is SGDLS, CDR2 YYNGEE. CDR3 bases: TGTGCCAGCAGCGTAGCAGGGGGCGGTCAGCCCCAGCATTTT. Translated: CASSVAGGGQPQHF. Full variable domain (remainder filled in from reference TRBV9 and TRBJ1-5): DSGVTQTPKHLITATGQRVTLRCSPRSGDLSVYWYQQSLDQGLQFLIQYYNGEERAKGNILERFSAQQFPDLHSELNLSSLELGDSALYFCASSVAGGGQPQHFGDGTRLSIL.

CDR3 DNA: TGTGCCAGCAGTGTGAGGACTAGCGGGGTCACAGATACGCAGTATTTT. Its protein is CASSVRTSGVTDTQYF. V and J are TRBV2 and TRBJ2-3, with TRBD2 matching over 12 bases. The CDR3 loop spans 16 amino acids. Germline lookup yields CDR1 SNHLY and CDR2 FYNNEI. Trimming removed 4 bases from V and 2 bases from J; junction bases left unmatched: 4. The full variable domain, completed using reference TRBV2 and TRBJ2-3, is EPEVTQTPSHQVTQMGQEVILRCVPISNHLYFYWYRQILGQKVEFLVSFYNNEISEKSEIFDDQFSVERPDGSNFTLKIRSTKLEDSAMYFCASSVRTSGVTDTQYFGPGTRLTVL.

CDR3 residues: CASSVSTGLMNTEAFF. The CDR3, as DNA: TGTGCCAGCAGCGTAAGCACAGGGTTAATGAACACTGAAGCTTTCTTT. The V call is TRBV9, the J call TRBJ1-1; D is perhaps TRBD1 (6 bases). CDR1 and CDR2 (germline): SGDLS, YYNGEE. The CDR3 covers 16 residues. V was shortened by 1 base and J by 0 bases, with 13 bases between the two germline ends.

V and J are TRBV5-4 and TRBJ2-7, with TRBD2 matching over 7 bases. This CDR3 has 13 amino acids. V dropped 2 bases and J dropped 6; count of bases not matched to a gene: 5. Germline V gives CDR1 SGHNT, CDR2 YYREEE (reference sequence). Written as DNA, the CDR3 is TGTGCCAGCAGCTTAGAGCGGGGAGGCGAGCAGTACTTC. Its protein is CASSLERGGEQYF.

The rearrangement joins TRBV5-1 to TRBJ2-7; 13 nucleotides match TRBD2. This CDR3 has 19 amino acids. With V trimmed by 4 bases and J by 1 base, 14 bases remained unmatched. Germline-derived CDR1 and CDR2 are SGHRS and YFSETQ. The CDR3: CASSPRPTTSGRASYEQYF. In DNA, the CDR3 is TGCGCCAGCAGCCCACGGCCCACTACTAGCGGGAGGGCTTCCTACGAGCAGTACTTC.

The CDR3 is CASSFPATGSSYEQYF. In DNA form, the CDR3 reads TGTGCCAGCAGTTTTCCCGCGACAGGCAGCTCCTACGAGCAGTACTTC. The chain is built from TRBV6-5 and TRBJ2-7; a weak D match, TRBD1 (6 bases). CDR3 length: 16 residues. V lost 4 bases to trimming and J lost 0 bases, with 16 bases between them. CDR1 is MNHEY and CDR2 is SVGAGI in the germline V gene.

The J gene is TRBJ2-3, the V gene TRBV2, with 10 bases matching TRBD2. The CDR3 extends over 15 amino acids. V lost 6 bases to trimming and J lost 5 bases; unmatched junction nucleotides: 8. The germline gives CDR1 SNHLY, CDR2 FYNNEI. The chain's CDR3 is CASRARLAGRDTQYF. The CDR3 coding sequence is TGTGCCAGCAGGGCCCGACTAGCGGGTCGAGATACGCAGTATTTT.

This chain links TRBV6-1 with TRBJ2-7; 10 positions agree with TRBD1. The ends lost 0 bases at V and 5 bases at J; junction bases unmatched: 13. CDR1 is MNHNS and CDR2 is SASEGT in the germline V gene. The length of the CDR3 is 18 residues. CDR3 amino acids: CASSEALITGQGTHEQYF. Here the CDR3 DNA reads TGTGCCAGCAGTGAAGCGCTTATTACGGGACAGGGGACCCACGAGCAGTACTTC.

This clone was seen only once. The V and J genes are TRBV28 and TRBJ1-2; TRBD1 might be the D (5 bases). Germline-derived CDR1 and CDR2 are MDHEN and SYDVKM. This CDR3 has 14 amino acids. With 2 bases removed from V and 4 bases from J, the gap between germline ends came to 11 bases. CDR3 sequence (DNA): TGTGCCAGCAGTTTAGGAGGGGTCCGCTATGGCTACACCTTC. Translation: CASSLGGVRYGYTF.

V is TRBV15 and J is TRBJ2-5; D possibly corresponds to TRBD2 (6 bases). This CDR3 region has 15 residues. The V and J ends lost 3 bases and 5 bases respectively, with 16 bases between them. Germline assignment: CDR1 LNHNV and CDR2 YYDKDF (reference sequence). CDR3 coding DNA: TGTGCCACCAGCAGCTCCTTGCGGGAAGGTGAGACCCAGTACTTC. It specifies CATSSSLREGETQYF.

The chain has TRBV5-4 and TRBJ2-7; 7 positions agree with TRBD1. The V gene end was trimmed by 1 base and the J gene end by 2 bases; junction bases not matched to a gene: 3. In germline, CDR1 is SGHNT, CDR2 YYREEE (reference sequence). The CDR3 is 14 amino acids. DNA for the CDR3: TGTGCCAGCAGCTTGAAGGGACAGACCTACGAGCAGTACTTC. It encodes CASSLKGQTYEQYF.

The chain joins TRBV28 to TRBJ1-4; D may be TRBD1 (5 bases). The CDR3 totals 14 residues. With 2 bases removed from V and 5 bases from J, the gap between germline ends came to 9 bases. Germline V lookup: CDR1 MDHEN, CDR2 SYDVKM. The CDR3 nucleotides are TGTGCCAGCAGTTTACTGGGACTAAATGAAAAACTGTTTTTT. Translation: CASSLLGLNEKLFF. Full variable domain (missing parts from reference TRBV28 and TRBJ1-4): DVKVTQSSRYLVKRTGEKVFLECVQDMDHENMFWYRQDPGLGLRLIYFSYDVKMKEKGDIPEGYSVSREKKERFSLILESASTNQTSMYLCASSLLGLNEKLFFGSGTQLSVL.

CDR3 sequence (DNA): TGTGCCAGCAGCCGGACTAGCGGTGAGCAGTTCTTC. It specifies CASSRTSGEQFF. This rearrangement joins TRBV3-1 (or the pseudogene TRBV3-2) to TRBJ2-1, with TRBD2 matching over 10 bases. CDR1 and CDR2 from the germline V gene are LGHDT and YNNKEL (reference sequence). There are 12 residues in the CDR3. J lost 9 bases, V lost 4 bases, and 0 bases had no gene match.